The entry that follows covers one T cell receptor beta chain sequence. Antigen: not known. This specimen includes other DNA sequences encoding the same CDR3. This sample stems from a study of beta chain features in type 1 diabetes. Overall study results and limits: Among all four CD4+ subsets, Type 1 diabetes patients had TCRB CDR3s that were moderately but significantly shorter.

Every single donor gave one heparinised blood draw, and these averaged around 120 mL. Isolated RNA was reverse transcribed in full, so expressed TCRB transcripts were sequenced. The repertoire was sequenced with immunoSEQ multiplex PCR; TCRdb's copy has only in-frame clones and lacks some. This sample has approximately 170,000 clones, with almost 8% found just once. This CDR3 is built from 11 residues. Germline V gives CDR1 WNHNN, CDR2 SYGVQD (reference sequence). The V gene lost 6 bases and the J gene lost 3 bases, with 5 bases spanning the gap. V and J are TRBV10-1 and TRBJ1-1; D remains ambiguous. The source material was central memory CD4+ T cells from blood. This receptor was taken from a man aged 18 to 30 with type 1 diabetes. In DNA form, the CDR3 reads TGCGCCAGCAGCGGGGACACTGAAGCTTTCTTT. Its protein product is CASSGDTEAFF.